The clone carrying this TCR beta chain was seen more than once but under ten times. Antigen: not known. This sample was taken from a study of beta chain features in type 1 diabetes. Study information: In all, 85 million to 130 million sorted cells from all samples were analyzed.

CDR1 and CDR2 from the germline V gene are GTSNPN and SVGIG (reference sequence). CDR3 length: 14 residues. V shed 0 bases and J shed 3 bases, with 12 bases lying between them. The study, taken as a whole, reports: There was a moderate but significant shortening of TCRB CDR3s in all four CD4+ subsets of Type 1 diabetes patients.

Every isolated RNA sample was fully reverse transcribed, so sequencing captured expressed TCRB transcripts. Sequencing was performed with immunoSEQ multiplex PCR; in TCRdb, only in-frame clones are kept and a portion is missing. Of roughly 340,000 clones listed, approximately 12% are singletons. This TCR derives from a woman between 18 and 29 years old with type 1 diabetes. Input material: naive CD4+ T cells from blood. This chain joins TRBV30 and TRBJ2-7, with D possibly TRBD2 on 5 matching bases. The CDR3 protein is CAWSVLEGNYEQYF. DNA for the CDR3: TGTGCCTGGAGTGTACTCGAGGGAAACTACGAGCAGTACTTC.